The 10 T cell receptor beta chains given below trace back to one sample, sequenced in a study of T cell responses to AZD1222 COVID-19 vaccine. TCRdb's copy holds only in-frame clones and misses some; the assay was immunoSEQ multiplex PCR. This table has 100,000 or so clones, more than 70% appearing once. The sample here was peripheral blood, taken on day 0 of AZD1222 vaccination. These receptors were collected from an adult in good health.

This clone was seen a single time. The J gene is TRBJ1-4, the V gene TRBV5-6; a possible D gene is TRBD1 (5 bases). V was trimmed by 0 bases and J by 5 bases, leaving 14 bases between them. Germline CDR1 reads SGHDT; CDR2 reads YYEEEE. This CDR3 has 16 residues. The chain's CDR3 is CASSLASQGLNEKLFF. The CDR3, as DNA: TGTGCCAGCAGCTTGGCCTCGCAGGGACTGAATGAAAAACTGTTTTTT.

This clone was detected only a few times. V and J are TRBV6-5 and TRBJ1-4, with a weak D call TRBD1 (5 bases). The V and J ends lost 0 bases and 8 bases respectively, with 13 bases between them. The CDR3 contains 15 residues. CDR1 and CDR2 from the germline V gene are MNHEY and SVGAGI. The CDR3 loop reads CASSYSWGLGEKLFF. DNA for the CDR3: TGTGCCAGCAGTTACTCCTGGGGCCTGGGAGAAAAACTGTTTTTT.

The chain recombines TRBV7-8 with TRBJ2-3, with D tentatively TRBD1 (7 bases). The germline gives CDR1 SGHVS, CDR2 FQNEAQ. The V end lost 6 bases, the J end lost 0 bases, and 16 bases lay between the germline ends. The CDR3 contains 16 residues. CDR3 nucleotides: TGTGCCAGCAGTCCTCAGGGGGGCTTTAGCACAGATACGCAGTATTTT. This encodes CASSPQGGFSTDTQYF.

The chain joins TRBV5-1 to TRBJ2-3; D is unclear. This CDR3 contains 15 residues. CDR1 and CDR2 (germline): SGHRS, YFSETQ. V shed 0 bases and J shed 1 base, with 9 bases lying between them. For the CDR3, the DNA is TGCGCCAGCAGCTTGGAATGGATTGGCACAGATACGCAGTATTTT. Residues: CASSLEWIGTDTQYF.

This chain links TRBV11-2 with TRBJ2-3; D may be TRBD2 (6 bases). Trimming removed 0 bases at V and 3 bases at J, with 19 bases between. CDR1 and CDR2 from the germline V gene are SGHAT and FQNNGV. The CDR3 contains 18 residues. In DNA, the CDR3 is TGTGCCAGCAGCTTAGATTGGAGGGGTGAGGGTGGTACAGATACGCAGTATTTT. It is translated as CASSLDWRGEGGTDTQYF.

The chain combines TRBV28 with TRBJ2-1, with 10 bases aligning to TRBD2. The CDR3 extends over 18 amino acids. The germline CDR1 and CDR2 sequences are MDHEN and SYDVKM. The V gene end was trimmed by 5 bases and the J gene end by 9 bases; junction bases not matched to a gene: 19. The CDR3 DNA is TGTGCCAGCAGTAACCCGGCTTTTGCTTCCGGGACTAGCGTTGAGCAGTTCTTC. It specifies CASSNPAFASGTSVEQFF. The variable domain in full, with the rest retrieved from reference TRBV28 and TRBJ2-1, is DVKVTQSSRYLVKRTGEKVFLECVQDMDHENMFWYRQDPGLGLRLIYFSYDVKMKEKGDIPEGYSVSREKKERFSLILESASTNQTSMYLCASSNPAFASGTSVEQFFGPGTRLTVL.

The CDR3 reads CASSGQTGNTEAFF. CDR3 DNA sequence: TGTGCCAGTAGTGGACAGACAGGGAACACTGAAGCTTTCTTT. The chain combines TRBV19 with TRBJ1-1; possible D gene TRBD1, 6 bases. The CDR3 is 14 residues long. V lost 5 bases and J lost 1, with 11 bases in between. Germline CDR1 reads LNHDA; CDR2 reads SQIVND (reference sequence).

The chain uses TRBV11-2 and TRBJ2-1; D gene uncertain. CDR1 is SGHAT, CDR2 FQNNGV, per germline. The V end lost 4 bases, the J end lost 5 bases, and 3 bases lay between the germline ends. The CDR3 is 11 amino acids. In DNA, the CDR3 is TGTGCCAGCAGCTATCACAATGAGCAGTTCTTC. Translating gives CASSYHNEQFF.

V is TRBV25-1 and J is TRBJ1-1, with D perhaps matching TRBD1 (5 bases). The length of the CDR3 is 13 residues. In germline, CDR1 is MGHDK, CDR2 SYGVNS. Between the trimmed V and J ends, which lost 11 bases and 3 bases, there was a span of 16 bases. The CDR3: CAVEGEGDTEAFF. The CDR3 DNA follows: TGTGCCGTCGAAGGGGAAGGGGACACTGAAGCTTTCTTT.

The chain links TRBV28 to TRBJ2-3; D is possibly TRBD2 (6 bases). The V end lost 2 bases, the J end lost 3 bases, and 12 bases lay between the germline ends. The CDR3 runs 15 residues. Germline CDR1 and CDR2: MDHEN and SYDVKM. The CDR3 bases are TGTGCCAGCAGTTTAGAGGGAGGATTGACAGATACGCAGTATTTT. This encodes CASSLEGGLTDTQYF.